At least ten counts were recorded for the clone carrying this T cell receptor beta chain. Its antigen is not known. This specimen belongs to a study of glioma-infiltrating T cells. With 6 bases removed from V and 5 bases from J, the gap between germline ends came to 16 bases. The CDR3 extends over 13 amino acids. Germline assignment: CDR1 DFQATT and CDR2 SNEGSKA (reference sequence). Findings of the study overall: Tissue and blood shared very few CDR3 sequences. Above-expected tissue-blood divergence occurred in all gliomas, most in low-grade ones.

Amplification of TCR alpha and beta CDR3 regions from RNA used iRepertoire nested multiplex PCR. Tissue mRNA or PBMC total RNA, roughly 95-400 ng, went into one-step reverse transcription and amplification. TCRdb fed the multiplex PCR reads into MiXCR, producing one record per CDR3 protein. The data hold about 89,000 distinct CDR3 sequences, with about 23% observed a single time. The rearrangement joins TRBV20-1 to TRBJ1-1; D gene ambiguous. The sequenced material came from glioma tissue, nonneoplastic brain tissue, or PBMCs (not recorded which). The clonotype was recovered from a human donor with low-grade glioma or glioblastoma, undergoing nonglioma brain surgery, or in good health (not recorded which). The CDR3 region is CSAPKGTGTEAFF. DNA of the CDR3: TGCAGTGCCCCAAAGGGAACCGGTACTGAAGCTTTCTTT.